Below are 32 T cell receptor beta chains sequenced from a single sample in a study of T cells in tuberculosis. After thawing and overnight rest, PBMC were stained with GMM-loaded CD1B tetramer, viability dye and anti-CD3 for sorting. The CD1B tetramers carried C32 glucose monomycolate purified from Rhodococcus equi. Sequencing used immunoSEQ multiplex PCR; TCRdb keeps in-frame clones, though not all of them. Of around 50,000 clones in the sample, roughly 87% were seen once. Source material: CD1b-GMM tetramer-negative cells sorted from PBMCs. Receptors were obtained from an adult woman with latent tuberculosis.

The chain uses TRBV29-1 and TRBJ2-5; no firm D call. The CDR3 is 12 amino acids. Germline lookup yields CDR1 SQVTM and CDR2 ANQGSEA. Trimming removed 8 bases at V and 3 bases at J, with 13 bases between. CDR3 protein: CSHTEYKETQYF. As DNA, the CDR3 is TGCAGCCACACAGAGTACAAAGAGACCCAGTACTTC.

Only a few counts were recorded for this clone. The J gene is TRBJ1-5, the V gene TRBV5-1; D unresolved. The CDR3 is 13 residues long. V dropped 0 bases and J dropped 5 bases, with 6 bases sitting between them. Germline loops: CDR1 SGHRS, CDR2 YFSETQ. The CDR3 is CASSLGPDQPQHF. CDR3 nucleotides: TGCGCCAGCAGCTTGGGTCCGGATCAGCCCCAGCATTTT.

This clone was observed a handful of times. The chain joins TRBV7-9 to TRBJ1-2, with D possibly TRBD1 on 6 matching bases. Trimming took 5 bases from V and 5 from J, leaving 12 bases between them. The CDR3 is 13 residues long. Germline V gene sequence: CDR1 SEHNR, CDR2 FQNEAQ (reference sequence). CDR3 in DNA: TGTGCCAGCAGCGCGAGGACAGATTATGGCTACACCTTC. It translates to CASSARTDYGYTF. Combining the CDR3 with reference TRBV7-9 and TRBJ1-2 gives the whole variable domain DTGVSQNPRHKITKRGQNVTFRCDPISEHNRLYWYRQTLGQGPEFLTYFQNEAQLEKSRLLSDRFSAERPKGSFSTLEIQRTEQGDSAMYLCASSARTDYGYTFGSGTRLTVV.

This chain connects TRBV10-1 to TRBJ2-7, with TRBD2 as a possible D gene (6 bases). CDR3 length: 16 residues. V lost 0 bases, J lost 2 bases, and 14 bases lay in between. CDR1 is WNHNN and CDR2 is SYGVQD in the germline V gene (reference sequence). This chain's CDR3 is CASSESRTGGAYEQYF. CDR3 sequence (DNA): TGCGCCAGCAGTGAGTCGAGAACCGGGGGTGCCTACGAGCAGTACTTC.

The rearrangement joins TRBV4-3 to TRBJ1-4, with D unresolved. The CDR3 consists of 14 residues. Trimming removed 0 bases from V and 8 bases from J, with 10 bases in between. In germline, CDR1 is LGHNA, CDR2 YSLEER. The CDR3 here is CASSQDWEAEKLFF. The DNA of the CDR3 is TGCGCCAGCAGCCAAGATTGGGAGGCGGAAAAACTGTTTTTT.

V gene TRBV7-3 combines with J gene TRBJ2-1; no reliable D call. CDR1 is SGHTA and CDR2 is FQGTGA in the germline V gene. The CDR3 extends over 13 amino acids. The ends were cut back, 4 bases at V and 6 bases at J, with 10 bases in the middle. CDR3 coding DNA: TGTGCCAGCAGCTGGGCCTTGGGCAATGAGCAGTTCTTC. This sequence encodes CASSWALGNEQFF.

V usage is TRBV9 and J usage is TRBJ2-3; 11 bases match TRBD2. Per germline, CDR1 SGDLS and CDR2 YYNGEE. The CDR3 covers 16 residues. V trimming: 4 bases; J trimming: 0 bases; junction bases outside the gene matches: 4. The CDR3 nucleotides read TGTGCCAGCAGCCCTCGACTAGCGGGGAGCACAGATACGCAGTATTTT. Protein: CASSPRLAGSTDTQYF.

This chain connects TRBV6-4 to TRBJ2-3; 10 bases are a match to TRBD2. This CDR3 spans 15 amino acids. With 3 bases clipped from V and 7 bases from J, the junction kept 7 bases outside the gene matches. Per germline, CDR1 MRHNA and CDR2 SNTAGT. The CDR3 bases are TGTGCCAGCAGTGATACCAGCGGGGGGGCCCATACGCAGTATTTT. Its protein is CASSDTSGGAHTQYF.

This sequence joins TRBV7-9 and TRBJ2-1; D is ambiguous. The V end lost 1 base, the J end lost 5 bases, and 15 bases lay between the germline ends. CDR1 SEHNR and CDR2 FQNEAQ come from the germline V gene (reference sequence). The CDR3 sequence is 16 residues long. Written as DNA, the CDR3 is TGTGCCAGCAGCTTAGGAGATCTGAAACCCAACAATGAGCAGTTCTTC. As protein: CASSLGDLKPNNEQFF.

The chain recombines TRBV29-1 with TRBJ2-1; 7 positions match TRBD1. The CDR3 loop spans 15 amino acids. The J segment lost 4 bases and the V segment lost 1 base, leaving 7 bases of the junction unmatched. The germline V gene encodes CDR1 SQVTM and CDR2 ANQGSEA. The CDR3, as DNA: TGCAGCGTTGAAGGTGACAGGGAAGGATACAATGAGCAGTTCTTC. Translating gives CSVEGDREGYNEQFF.

The chain uses TRBV13 and TRBJ2-3; 11 bases are shared with TRBD2. Unmatched junction bases numbered 6, after V lost 6 bases and J lost 4 bases. The CDR3 runs 15 residues. Per germline, CDR1 PRHDT and CDR2 FYEKMQ (reference sequence). Here the CDR3 reads CASSELAGESDTQYF. The CDR3 bases are TGTGCCAGCAGTGAACTAGCGGGAGAGTCAGATACGCAGTATTTT.

The rearrangement links TRBV7-8 to TRBJ2-7; 8 bases line up with TRBD2. V shed 4 bases and J 4 bases; nucleotides not matched to a gene: 12. The CDR3 sequence is 16 residues long. The germline gives CDR1 SGHVS, CDR2 FQNEAQ. As DNA, the CDR3 is TGTGCCAGCAGCTCCAGAGTAGCGGGGAAACCTTACGAGCAGTACTTC. Translating it yields CASSSRVAGKPYEQYF. Supplemented by reference TRBV7-8 and TRBJ2-7, the full variable domain reads GAGVSQSPRYKVAKRGQDVALRCDPISGHVSLFWYQQALGQGPEFLTYFQNEAQLDKSGLPSDRFFAERPEGSVSTLKIQRTQQEDSAVYLCASSSRVAGKPYEQYFGPGTRLTVT.

The CDR3 loop reads CASSLPLAGGNEQFF. CDR3 DNA sequence: TGTGCCAGCAGCTTACCGCTAGCGGGGGGGAATGAGCAGTTCTTC. The chain employs TRBV7-3 and TRBJ2-1, with TRBD2 identical over 12 bases. The CDR3 is 15 residues long. The germline V gene encodes CDR1 SGHTA and CDR2 FQGTGA. The ends lost 2 bases at V and 7 bases at J; junction bases unmatched: 3.

This clone has a single count. The V call is TRBV7-2, the J call TRBJ2-1; D remains unclear. The CDR3 is made up of 13 amino acids. Germline V CDR1 and CDR2: SGHTA, FQGNSA. The V end was cut by 1 base, the J end by 4 bases, with 5 bases between. CDR3 residues: CASSLDNYNEQFF. CDR3 DNA: TGTGCCAGCAGCTTAGACAATTACAATGAGCAGTTCTTC.

V is TRBV15 and J is TRBJ2-2, with 9 nucleotides matching TRBD2. The V gene end was trimmed by 1 base and the J gene end by 7 bases; junction bases not matched to a gene: 13. The CDR3 has 18 amino acids. Per the germline V gene, CDR1 is LNHNV and CDR2 is YYDKDF (reference sequence). The CDR3 spells CATSRAHGAGGAGGELFF. The CDR3 nucleotides read TGTGCCACCAGCAGAGCCCACGGCGCGGGGGGGGCCGGCGGGGAGCTGTTTTTT.

The V call is TRBV7-2, the J call TRBJ1-1; the match to TRBD1 covers 8 bases. V shed 5 bases, J shed 5 bases, and the junction held 13 bases outside the gene matches. Looked up from germline, CDR1 is SGHTA and CDR2 is FQGNSA. This CDR3 has 16 amino acids. CDR3 coding DNA: TGTGCCAGCAGCCCGAGAGACAGGGGAATAGGGACTGAAGCTTTCTTT. Translation gives CASSPRDRGIGTEAFF. Full variable domain (rest looked up from reference TRBV7-2 and TRBJ1-1): GAGVSQSPSNKVTEKGKDVELRCDPISGHTALYWYRQSLGQGLEFLIYFQGNSAPDKSGLPSDRFSAERTGGSVSTLTIQRTQQEDSAVYLCASSPRDRGIGTEAFFGQGTRLTVV.

The chain is built from TRBV6-5 and TRBJ1-3, with 9 positions matching TRBD1. Trimming at V came to 6 bases and at J to 4 bases, leaving 4 bases not matched to a gene. CDR1 is MNHEY, CDR2 SVGAGI, per germline. CDR3 length equals 14 residues. In nucleotides, the CDR3 is TGTGCCAGCAGACCCGACAGGGGGGGAAACACCATATATTTT. Translation gives CASRPDRGGNTIYF.

The chain links TRBV4-1 to TRBJ1-2; TRBD1 agrees at 8 bases. Germline loops: CDR1 MGHRA, CDR2 YSYEKL. The CDR3 contains 13 residues. The V gene end was trimmed by 4 bases and the J gene end by 3 bases; junction bases not matched to a gene: 1. The CDR3 reads CASSPTGDYGYTF. The CDR3 DNA sequence: TGCGCCAGCAGCCCGACAGGGGACTATGGCTACACCTTC.

This clone appeared once. The chain joins TRBV27 to TRBJ1-2; D is unresolved. The V gene's germline CDR1 is MNHEY and CDR2 SMNVEV (reference sequence). CDR3 length: 15 residues. V was shortened by 2 bases and J by 1 base, with 11 bases between the two germline ends. DNA for the CDR3: TGTGCCAGCAGTTTAGCAACCGGGGTTAACTATGGCTACACCTTC. Translated, it gives CASSLATGVNYGYTF.

J is TRBJ2-1 and V is TRBV27, with D possibly TRBD1 on 5 matching bases. The CDR3 has 18 amino acids. Trimming left V 6 bases short and J 0 bases short, with 21 bases between. CDR1 is MNHEY, CDR2 SMNVEV, per germline (reference sequence). DNA for the CDR3: TGTGCCAGCAGCAACGTACTCAACAGGAAAAGCTCCTACAATGAGCAGTTCTTC. It translates to CASSNVLNRKSSYNEQFF.

The chain couples TRBV23-1 to TRBJ1-1; tentatively, D is TRBD1 (6 bases). TRBV23-1 is treated as an ORF (open reading frame) with a function not yet certain. The CDR3 sequence is 16 residues long. With 0 bases removed from V and 0 bases from J, the gap between germline ends came to 11 bases. CDR3 bases: TGCGCCAGCAGTCAATCGAATGGGGACATGAACACTGAAGCTTTCTTT. This translates into CASSQSNGDMNTEAFF.

In its sample, this clone was seen once. V is TRBV27 and J is TRBJ2-2; D is perhaps TRBD1 (6 bases). This CDR3 has 14 amino acids. Germline loops: CDR1 MNHEY, CDR2 SMNVEV (reference sequence). Between the trimmed V and J ends, which lost 7 bases and 2 bases, there was a span of 11 bases. The CDR3 nucleotides read TGTGCCAGCAAAACAGGGCGAAACACCGGGGAGCTGTTTTTT. Its translation: CASKTGRNTGELFF.

This clone showed up just once. This sequence joins TRBV6-5 and TRBJ1-5; possible D gene TRBD1, 5 bases. Germline lookup yields CDR1 MNHEY and CDR2 SVGAGI. The ends were cut back, 6 bases at V and 0 bases at J, with 12 bases in the middle. The CDR3 loop spans 15 amino acids. The CDR3 protein is CASRRTGPSNQPQHF. For the CDR3, the DNA is TGTGCCAGCAGACGAACAGGTCCTAGCAATCAGCCCCAGCATTTT.

In regard to this clone: Within the sample, other DNA sequences also encode this same CDR3. The V gene is TRBV7-2, the J gene TRBJ2-3; D gene unclear. The CDR3 loop spans 13 amino acids. Germline lookup yields CDR1 SGHTA and CDR2 FQGNSA. V shed 1 base and J shed 4 bases, with 6 bases lying between them. The CDR3 DNA follows: TGTGCCAGCAGCTTAGTGGCGGCAGATACGCAGTATTTT. As protein: CASSLVAADTQYF.

The chain links TRBV30 to TRBJ2-1; 8 nucleotides align to TRBD2. Germline-derived CDR1 and CDR2 are GTSNPN and SVGIG (reference sequence). This CDR3 is built from 13 residues. After removal of 3 bases from V and 6 bases from J, the junction contained 4 bases not matched to a gene. For the CDR3, the DNA is TGTGCCTGGAGGGGACTAGTGGGCAATGAGCAGTTCTTC. Its protein product is CAWRGLVGNEQFF.

The chain is built from TRBV30 and TRBJ1-6; a weak D match, TRBD1 (5 bases). The V and J ends lost 5 bases and 7 bases respectively, with 9 bases between them. This CDR3 comprises 12 residues. The germline CDR1 and CDR2 sequences are GTSNPN and SVGIG (reference sequence). Here the CDR3 DNA reads TGTGCCTGGGACAGAGCCAATTCACCCCTCCACTTT. This gives the protein CAWDRANSPLHF.

The J gene is TRBJ1-3, the V gene TRBV6-5; D is ambiguous. The germline CDR1 and CDR2 sequences are MNHEY and SVGAGI. V was pared by 6 bases and J by 2 bases, with 11 bases between. This CDR3 comprises 14 residues. The CDR3 is CASRITVTGNTIYF. The CDR3 coding sequence is TGTGCCAGCAGGATAACGGTTACTGGAAACACCATATATTTT.

This clone appeared once. Different DNA sequences within this sample yield the same CDR3. J is TRBJ1-1 and V is TRBV30; tentative D call: TRBD1 (6 bases). The germline V gene encodes CDR1 GTSNPN and CDR2 SVGIG (reference sequence). CDR3 length: 17 residues. V was pared by 5 bases and J by 2 bases, with 24 bases between. The CDR3: CAWGPRADRTLNTEAFF. The CDR3 DNA sequence: TGTGCCTGGGGACCACGGGCGGACAGAACGCTAAACACTGAAGCTTTCTTT. Based on the CDR3 plus reference TRBV30 and TRBJ1-1, the full variable domain is SQTIHQWPATLVQPVGSPLSLECTVEGTSNPNLYWYRQAAGRGLQLLFYSVGIGQISSEVPQNLSASRPQDRQFILSSKKLLLSDSGFYLCAWGPRADRTLNTEAFFGQGTRLTVV.

This chain connects TRBV4-2 to TRBJ1-4; 8 bases agree with TRBD1. Trimming at V came to 1 base and at J to 12 bases, leaving 10 bases not matched to a gene. CDR3 length: 15 residues. CDR1 and CDR2 from the germline V gene are LGHNA and YNFKEQ. CDR3 amino acids: CASSQGGSGGVQLFF. CDR3 sequence (DNA): TGTGCCAGCAGCCAAGGGGGGTCAGGGGGCGTACAACTGTTTTTT.

The V call is TRBV10-3, the J call TRBJ2-7, with 10 bases matching TRBD1. Trimming took 7 bases from V and 5 from J; bases not matched to a gene: 5. The germline V gene encodes CDR1 ENHRY and CDR2 SYGVKD. This CDR3 spans 13 amino acids. CDR3 protein: CAITGTGDDEQYF. CDR3 sequence (DNA): TGTGCCATCACGGGGACAGGGGACGACGAGCAGTACTTC.

This chain joins TRBV14 and TRBJ2-5, with TRBD1 matching 7 bases. CDR1 SGHDN and CDR2 FVKESK come from the germline V gene. The CDR3 has 16 amino acids. After removal of 1 base from V and 2 bases from J, the junction contained 7 bases not matched to a gene. The CDR3 sequence: CASSQGTGVGQETQYF. CDR3 DNA sequence: TGTGCCAGCAGCCAAGGAACAGGGGTCGGGCAAGAGACCCAGTACTTC.

In its sample, this clone was seen once. The chain uses TRBV2 and TRBJ1-2; 7 bases map to TRBD1. The CDR3 loop spans 14 amino acids. Germline lookup yields CDR1 SNHLY and CDR2 FYNNEI. Losses at the gene ends were 7 bases for V and 1 base for J; bases not matched to a gene: 6. CDR3 nucleotides: TGTGCCAGCAATTTAGACAGGGTTAACTATGGCTACACCTTC. Its protein is CASNLDRVNYGYTF.